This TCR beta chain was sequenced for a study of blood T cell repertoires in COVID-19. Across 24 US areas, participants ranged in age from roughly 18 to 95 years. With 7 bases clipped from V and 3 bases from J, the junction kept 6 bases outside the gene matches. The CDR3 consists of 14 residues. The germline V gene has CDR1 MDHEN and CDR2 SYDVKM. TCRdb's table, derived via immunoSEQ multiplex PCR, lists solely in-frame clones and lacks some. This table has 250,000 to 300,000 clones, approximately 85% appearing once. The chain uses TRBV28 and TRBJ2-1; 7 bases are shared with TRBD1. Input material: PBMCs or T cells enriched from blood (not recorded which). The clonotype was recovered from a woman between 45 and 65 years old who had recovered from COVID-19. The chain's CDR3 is CASTGTADYNEQFF. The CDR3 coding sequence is TGTGCCAGCACCGGGACAGCTGACTACAATGAGCAGTTCTTC.